Below are 17 T cell receptor beta chains sequenced from a single sample in a study of blood T cell repertoires in COVID-19. Repertoires were generated with immunoSEQ multiplex PCR, while TCRdb's copy carries only in-frame clones and drops some. The table includes approximately 300,000 clones, over 75% detected once. The source material was PBMCs or T cells enriched from blood (not recorded which). The receptor source for this set is a woman in her twenties or thirties who had recovered from COVID-19.

CDR3 protein: CASSYGAPYGYTF. The CDR3 bases are TGTGCCAGCAGTTACGGAGCTCCCTATGGCTACACCTTC. The chain uses TRBV6-5 and TRBJ1-2, with no clear D. Trimming stripped 2 bases from V and 4 bases from J, with 8 bases between. The CDR3 is made up of 13 amino acids. CDR1 and CDR2 from the germline V gene are MNHEY and SVGAGI.

CDR3 nucleotide sequence: TGCGCCAGCAGCCAAGATCGTCAGGGTGGGATCACTGAAGCTTTCTTT. Protein sequence: CASSQDRQGGITEAFF. This sequence joins TRBV4-1 and TRBJ1-1, with D possibly matching TRBD1 (5 bases). Germline V lookup: CDR1 MGHRA, CDR2 YSYEKL. There are 16 residues in the CDR3. Trimming removed 0 bases at V and 4 bases at J, with 15 bases between.

The gene calls are TRBV6-2 or TRBV6-3 and TRBJ2-7; a possible D gene is TRBD2 (7 bases). Trimming pared 0 bases from V and 7 bases from J, leaving 16 bases between. The CDR3 sequence is 15 residues long. Germline CDR1 is MNHEY and CDR2 is SVGEGT. CDR3 amino acids: CASSYSTGGPGEQYF. CDR3 sequence (DNA): TGTGCCAGCAGTTACTCGACCGGGGGGCCAGGGGAGCAGTACTTC.

The V and J genes are TRBV11-1 and TRBJ1-3; a weak D match, TRBD1 (6 bases). Germline V gene lookup returns CDR1 SGHAT and CDR2 FQDESV (reference sequence). Trimming pared 4 bases from V and 7 bases from J, leaving 11 bases between. The CDR3 runs to 13 residues. The CDR3 region has the DNA TGTGCCAGCAGCTGGGGACACGGGAACACCATATATTTT. Translating it yields CASSWGHGNTIYF.

Regarding this clone: Other DNA variants within this sample encode the same CDR3. The chain has TRBV2 and TRBJ2-7; D is uncertain. Germline lookup yields CDR1 SNHLY and CDR2 FYNNEI. The CDR3 is 11 amino acids. Deletions cut 5 bases from V and 0 bases from J, with 2 bases between. The CDR3 DNA sequence: TGTGCCAGCAGTTACTCCTACGAGCAGTACTTC. It encodes CASSYSYEQYF.

The V gene is TRBV7-9, the J gene TRBJ1-4; TRBD1 matches at 9 bases. CDR1 is SEHNR and CDR2 is FQNEAQ in the germline V gene (reference sequence). This CDR3 has 14 residues. Losses at the gene ends were 5 bases for V and 4 bases for J; bases not matched to a gene: 2. CDR3 bases: TGTGCCAGCAGCCGGACAGGGGTTAATGAAAAACTGTTTTTT. It translates to CASSRTGVNEKLFF.

This chain connects TRBV7-9 to TRBJ1-5; no clear D gene. Trimming took 1 base from V and 10 from J, leaving 14 bases between them. In germline, CDR1 is SEHNR, CDR2 FQNEAQ (reference sequence). This CDR3 comprises 14 residues. The CDR3 region has the DNA TGTGCCAGCAGCTTAGACAGCCCTGGGTACCCCCAGCATTTT. Translation gives CASSLDSPGYPQHF.

This chain connects TRBV19 to TRBJ1-5; D gene uncertain. The CDR3 is 15 residues long. V was pared by 3 bases and J by 0 bases, with 9 bases between. Germline CDR1 and CDR2: LNHDA and SQIVND (reference sequence). The DNA for the CDR3 is TGTGCCAGTAGTATGATACAGTATAGCAATCAGCCCCAGCATTTT. This sequence encodes CASSMIQYSNQPQHF.

The rearrangement links TRBV2 to TRBJ1-2, with 9 nucleotides matching TRBD1. CDR3 length: 13 amino acids. Losses at the gene ends were 4 bases for V and 8 bases for J; bases not matched to a gene: 5. Germline-derived CDR1 and CDR2 are SNHLY and FYNNEI. As DNA, the CDR3 is TGTGCCAGCAGTGCCGAGACAGGGGGAGGCTACACCTTC. This encodes CASSAETGGGYTF.

V gene TRBV5-5 combines with J gene TRBJ2-1; the D is unclear. V lost 4 bases, J lost 6 bases, and 11 bases lay in between. From germline, CDR1 is SGHKS and CDR2 YYEKEE (reference sequence). The CDR3 is 13 residues long. In DNA, the CDR3 is TGTGCCAGCAGCCCCAACTATTTCAATGAGCAGTTCTTC. This gives the protein CASSPNYFNEQFF.

J is TRBJ1-5 and V is TRBV19; D is perhaps TRBD1 (6 bases). Germline CDR1 LNHDA, CDR2 SQIVND (reference sequence). The CDR3 consists of 14 residues. The ends were cut back, 7 bases at V and 3 bases at J, with 13 bases in the middle. The CDR3 loop is CASTSTGNNQPQHF. In DNA, the CDR3 is TGTGCCAGTACGAGCACAGGGAACAATCAGCCCCAGCATTTT.

The V and J genes are TRBV5-1 and TRBJ2-2, with 7 bases matching TRBD1. The J segment lost 5 bases and the V segment lost 2 bases, leaving 9 bases of the junction unmatched. Germline lookup yields CDR1 SGHRS and CDR2 YFSETQ. The CDR3 is 16 amino acids. The CDR3 bases are TGCGCCAGCAGCTTTATACTCACACAGGGGACCGGGGAGCTGTTTTTT. It yields the protein CASSFILTQGTGELFF.

V is TRBV7-9 and J is TRBJ2-3; 10 bases line up with TRBD2. Germline CDR1 and CDR2: SEHNR and FQNEAQ (reference sequence). This CDR3 region has 19 residues. With 5 bases clipped from V and 0 bases from J, the junction kept 14 bases outside the gene matches. Here the CDR3 reads CASSAPGAASGGSTDTQYF. In DNA form, the CDR3 reads TGTGCCAGCAGCGCCCCAGGGGCGGCTAGCGGGGGTAGCACAGATACGCAGTATTTT.

This chain uses TRBV18 with TRBJ2-3, with TRBD2 matching 10 bases. CDR3 length: 13 residues. CDR1 and CDR2 from the germline V gene are KGHSH and LQKENI. V lost 5 bases and J lost 7; bases outside the gene matches: 3. The CDR3 is CASSTSGVNTQYF. Written as DNA, the CDR3 is TGTGCCAGCTCAACTAGCGGGGTCAATACGCAGTATTTT.

The chain joins TRBV5-4 to TRBJ1-1; weak D call: TRBD1 (5 bases). Germline V gene data show CDR1 as SGHNT and CDR2 as YYREEE (reference sequence). Trimming pared 3 bases from V and 1 base from J, leaving 16 bases between. The CDR3 runs to 16 residues. In DNA, the CDR3 is TGTGCCAGCAGCTCTGGGGGGTTCCAACCGAACACTGAAGCTTTCTTT. Translating gives CASSSGGFQPNTEAFF.

The rearrangement links TRBV9 to TRBJ2-7; TRBD1 matches 7 bases. The CDR3 consists of 14 residues. Germline values: CDR1 SGDLS, CDR2 YYNGEE. V lost 4 bases, J lost 3 bases, and 7 bases stayed unmatched. CDR3 bases: TGTGCCAGCAGCCGAAATGGGGACAGCTACGAGCAGTACTTC. Its protein product is CASSRNGDSYEQYF.

The V and J genes are TRBV5-1 and TRBJ2-1; 9 nucleotides match TRBD2. The length of the CDR3 is 15 residues. Germline V gene data show CDR1 as SGHRS and CDR2 as YFSETQ. V lost 0 bases, J lost 7 bases, and 5 bases stayed unmatched. CDR3 nucleotide sequence: TGCGCCAGCAGCTTGGGGCTAGCGGGGTTTAATGAGCAGTTCTTC. Translated, it gives CASSLGLAGFNEQFF. Full variable domain (rest looked up from reference TRBV5-1 and TRBJ2-1): KAGVTQTPRYLIKTRGQQVTLSCSPISGHRSVSWYQQTPGQGLQFLFEYFSETQRNKGNFPGRFSGRQFSNSRSEMNVSTLELGDSALYLCASSLGLAGFNEQFFGPGTRLTVL.